These 28 T cell receptor beta chains came from one sample sequenced in a study of blood T cell repertoires in COVID-19. The assay was immunoSEQ multiplex PCR, and TCRdb's table has in-frame clones only and misses some. The sample holds about 280,000 clones; 75% to 90% are singletons and the top ten take approximately 14%. The sequencing input was peripheral blood. The source of these receptors is a woman between 65 and 79 years old with COVID-19, enrolled during active disease.

V and J are TRBV19 and TRBJ1-2, with TRBD1 matching 7 bases. V lost 9 bases, J lost 1 base, and 14 bases stayed unmatched. The germline V gene encodes CDR1 LNHDA and CDR2 SQIVND (reference sequence). The length of the CDR3 is 16 residues. Here the CDR3 reads CASTSLPGQRNYGYTF. CDR3 bases: TGTGCCAGCACCTCGCTCCCGGGACAGCGTAACTATGGCTACACCTTC.

This chain connects TRBV2 to TRBJ2-7; D is perhaps TRBD1 (7 bases). CDR1 is SNHLY and CDR2 is FYNNEI in the germline V gene. Trimming pared 4 bases from V and 6 bases from J, leaving 16 bases between. The CDR3 extends over 14 amino acids. Written as DNA, the CDR3 is TGTGCCAGCAGTGTCGGCAGGGGGGAGTCCGAGCAGTACTTC. As protein: CASSVGRGESEQYF.

The V and J genes are TRBV29-1 and TRBJ1-2, with TRBD1 matching over 10 bases. This CDR3 is built from 15 residues. Germline V CDR1 and CDR2: SQVTM, ANQGSEA. The J segment lost 2 bases and the V segment lost 4 bases, leaving 7 bases of the junction unmatched. The CDR3 nucleotides read TGCAGCGTTGGGGAGACAGGGGGCAGCAACTATGGCTACACCTTC. Protein sequence: CSVGETGGSNYGYTF. Full variable domain (missing parts from reference TRBV29-1 and TRBJ1-2): SAVISQKPSRDICQRGTSLTIQCQVDSQVTMMFWYRQQPGQSLTLIATANQGSEATYESGFVIDKFPISRPNLTFSTLTVSNMSPEDSSIYLCSVGETGGSNYGYTFGSGTRLTVV.

This clone turned up a few times. The chain combines TRBV6-5 with TRBJ2-5, with D possibly being TRBD2 (6 bases). Trimming pared 0 bases from V and 9 bases from J, leaving 11 bases between. Per germline, CDR1 MNHEY and CDR2 SVGAGI. The CDR3 has 13 residues. The CDR3 loop is CASSYSIGGAQYF. DNA for the CDR3: TGTGCCAGCAGTTACTCGATCGGAGGGGCCCAGTACTTC.

The V gene is TRBV29-1, the J gene TRBJ1-1; perhaps TRBD1 as D (5 bases). Per germline, CDR1 SQVTM and CDR2 ANQGSEA. V dropped 7 bases and J dropped 5 bases, with 14 bases sitting between them. The CDR3 contains 12 residues. The CDR3 loop reads CSAASGGTEAFF. The DNA for the CDR3 is TGCAGCGCTGCCTCCGGGGGGACTGAAGCTTTCTTT.

The chain couples TRBV6-6 to TRBJ2-2; perhaps TRBD2 as D (5 bases). Trimming removed 5 bases at V and 4 bases at J, with 14 bases between. CDR3 length equals 15 residues. Looked up from germline, CDR1 is MNHNY and CDR2 is SVGAGI (reference sequence). CDR3 sequence: CASSPDGVRTGELFF. As DNA, the CDR3 is TGTGCCAGCAGTCCCGACGGGGTCCGCACCGGGGAGCTGTTTTTT.

The CDR3 DNA sequence: TGTGCCAGCAGTTCAGAAAGACTTGGCAATCAGCCCCAGCATTTT. Translated, it gives CASSSERLGNQPQHF. This chain joins TRBV6-2 or TRBV6-3 and TRBJ1-5; D not certain. The CDR3 spans 15 residues. CDR1 is MNHEY and CDR2 is SVGEGT in the germline V gene. Trimming removed 4 bases at V and 2 bases at J, with 12 bases between.

The chain employs TRBV28 and TRBJ1-5; 10 bases fit TRBD1. Trimming removed 4 bases from V and 5 bases from J; junction bases left unmatched: 5. CDR3 size: 15 residues. Germline CDR1 reads MDHEN; CDR2 reads SYDVKM. CDR3 amino acids: CASSSTGTGDQPQHF. CDR3 coding DNA: TGTGCCAGCAGTTCGACCGGGACAGGGGATCAGCCCCAGCATTTT.

In its sample, this clone was seen a few times. V and J are TRBV6-2 or TRBV6-3 and TRBJ1-1; TRBD1 agrees at 9 bases. There are 17 residues in the CDR3. Germline V gene data show CDR1 as MNHEY and CDR2 as SVGEGT. Trimming took 7 bases from V and 2 from J; bases not matched to a gene: 14. In nucleotides, the CDR3 is TGTGCCAGCACCCCCGGGACAGGGTGGGAGCCTAACACTGAAGCTTTCTTT. As protein: CASTPGTGWEPNTEAFF.

This clone was counted only a few times. The chain's CDR3 is CASSPWTGDSPLHF. Here the CDR3 DNA reads TGTGCCAGTAGTCCCTGGACAGGGGATTCACCCCTCCACTTT. V usage is TRBV19 and J usage is TRBJ1-6; 9 bases agree with TRBD1. This CDR3 has 14 residues. V lost 5 bases to trimming and J lost 8 bases; unmatched junction nucleotides: 4. Germline CDR1 and CDR2: LNHDA and SQIVND (reference sequence).

The CDR3 region is CASSFEGLASTDTQYF. The CDR3 DNA is TGTGCCAGCAGCTTCGAAGGACTAGCTTCAACAGATACGCAGTATTTT. The rearrangement links TRBV7-9 to TRBJ2-3, with 8 bases identical to TRBD2. This CDR3 spans 16 amino acids. The germline CDR1 and CDR2 sequences are SEHNR and FQNEAQ (reference sequence). The V segment lost 3 bases and the J segment 3 bases; nucleotides outside the gene matches: 8.

This clone was recorded only once. The chain links TRBV19 to TRBJ1-2; maybe TRBD1 (5 bases). Germline CDR1 and CDR2: LNHDA and SQIVND (reference sequence). Trimming took off 7 bases at V and 3 bases at J, with 15 bases between the two ends. The length of the CDR3 is 14 residues. The chain's CDR3 is CASTSGEGHYGYTF. The CDR3 DNA follows: TGTGCCAGTACCTCCGGGGAGGGGCACTATGGCTACACCTTC.

The CDR3 loop is CASSAGTLKGNTIYF. The CDR3 DNA reads as TGTGCCAGCAGTGCCGGGACTCTCAAAGGAAACACCATATATTTT. The V and J genes are TRBV7-6 and TRBJ1-3; weak D call: TRBD1 (5 bases). V gave up 6 bases and J gave up 4 bases, with 16 bases separating them. This CDR3 is built from 15 residues. Germline V gene data show CDR1 as SGHVS and CDR2 as FNYEAQ.

The chain joins TRBV6-1 to TRBJ1-1; TRBD1 aligns across 9 bases. V shed 3 bases and J 4 bases; nucleotides not matched to a gene: 6. Germline V lookup: CDR1 MNHNS, CDR2 SASEGT. The CDR3 runs to 15 residues. The CDR3 loop reads CASSEDRGMSTEAFF. In DNA, the CDR3 is TGTGCCAGCAGTGAGGACAGGGGAATGAGCACTGAAGCTTTCTTT.

CDR3 sequence (DNA): TGTGCCAGCAGCTTTCGGGCGGGGGCTAATGAAAAACTGTTTTTT. As protein: CASSFRAGANEKLFF. V gene TRBV5-4 combines with J gene TRBJ1-4; D might be TRBD1 (5 bases). The CDR3 length is 15 residues. Between the trimmed V and J ends, which lost 2 bases and 3 bases, there was a span of 11 bases. Germline values: CDR1 SGHNT, CDR2 YYREEE (reference sequence).

This sequence joins TRBV7-2 and TRBJ1-6; TRBD1 matches at 8 bases. The V gene's germline CDR1 is SGHTA and CDR2 FQGNSA. There are 15 residues in the CDR3. V was pared by 0 bases and J by 9 bases, with 4 bases of the junction left unmatched. In DNA, the CDR3 is TGTGCCAGCAGCTTAGCTGGACAGGGAGGTTCACCCCTCCACTTT. Encoded protein: CASSLAGQGGSPLHF.

The count of this clone is one. The genes are TRBV6-5 and TRBJ2-7; TRBD2 might be the D (5 bases). The CDR3 consists of 14 residues. CDR1 and CDR2 from the germline V gene are MNHEY and SVGAGI. V was pared by 0 bases and J by 2 bases, with 8 bases between. The CDR3 reads CASSYSRATYEQYF. DNA of the CDR3: TGTGCCAGCAGTTACTCGAGGGCGACCTACGAGCAGTACTTC.

This clone appeared a single time. J is TRBJ2-1 and V is TRBV9, with TRBD1 identical over 10 bases. The CDR3 consists of 14 residues. V lost 0 bases and J lost 7; bases outside the gene matches: 1. Germline V gene sequence: CDR1 SGDLS, CDR2 YYNGEE. The CDR3, as DNA: TGTGCCAGCAGCGTAGTGGGACAGGGGAATGAGCAGTTCTTC. It codes for CASSVVGQGNEQFF. Full variable domain (remainder filled in from reference TRBV9 and TRBJ2-1): DSGVTQTPKHLITATGQRVTLRCSPRSGDLSVYWYQQSLDQGLQFLIQYYNGEERAKGNILERFSAQQFPDLHSELNLSSLELGDSALYFCASSVVGQGNEQFFGPGTRLTVL.

CDR3 loop: CASSLTGPGGNEQFF. As DNA, the CDR3 is TGCGCCAGCAGCTTGACGGGGCCCGGGGGGAATGAGCAGTTCTTC. This chain connects TRBV5-1 to TRBJ2-1, with TRBD2 identical over 7 bases. In germline, CDR1 is SGHRS, CDR2 YFSETQ. The CDR3 spans 15 residues. The V and J ends lost 1 base and 7 bases, in that order; junction bases with no gene match: 8. The entire variable domain, with the rest obtained from reference TRBV5-1 and TRBJ2-1, is as follows: KAGVTQTPRYLIKTRGQQVTLSCSPISGHRSVSWYQQTPGQGLQFLFEYFSETQRNKGNFPGRFSGRQFSNSRSEMNVSTLELGDSALYLCASSLTGPGGNEQFFGPGTRLTVL.

The J gene is TRBJ1-3, the V gene TRBV3-1 (or the pseudogene TRBV3-2); maybe TRBD1 (6 bases). Germline V gene lookup returns CDR1 LGHDT and CDR2 YNNKEL (reference sequence). CDR3 size: 15 residues. Deletions cut 0 bases from V and 4 bases from J, with 10 bases between. The CDR3 DNA reads as TGTGCCAGCAGCCAAGACTTAACAGGGGGAAACACCATATATTTT. This translates into CASSQDLTGGNTIYF.

The chain employs TRBV7-8 and TRBJ1-6; the D gene is possibly TRBD1 (5 bases). CDR1 and CDR2 (germline): SGHVS, FQNEAQ. With 5 bases removed from V and 5 bases from J, the gap between germline ends came to 16 bases. This CDR3 comprises 16 residues. The CDR3 coding sequence is TGTGCCAGCAGCCTCCTCGTGGGGCCTAATAATTCACCCCTCCACTTT. Protein: CASSLLVGPNNSPLHF.

The chain recombines TRBV28 with TRBJ2-1; 8 bases align to TRBD1. Trimming removed 5 bases from V and 8 bases from J; junction bases left unmatched: 11. Looked up from germline, CDR1 is MDHEN and CDR2 is SYDVKM. The CDR3 is 15 amino acids. The CDR3: CASSPLGQGWHEQFF. CDR3 nucleotides: TGTGCCAGCAGTCCACTAGGACAGGGATGGCATGAGCAGTTCTTC.

The chain recombines TRBV12-3 or TRBV12-4 with TRBJ1-2; D is unclear. V was shortened by 1 base and J by 4 bases, with 7 bases between the two germline ends. This CDR3 has 13 residues. This CDR3 reads CASSLGNTYGYTF. CDR3 in DNA: TGTGCCAGCAGTTTAGGTAACACCTATGGCTACACCTTC.

This chain connects TRBV10-1 to TRBJ2-5, with 16 positions matching TRBD2. The CDR3 length is 17 residues. Germline loops: CDR1 WNHNN, CDR2 SYGVQD (reference sequence). V dropped 5 bases and J dropped 4; count of bases not matched to a gene: 7. The CDR3: CASSPGTSGGALETQYF. The CDR3 DNA follows: TGCGCCAGCAGTCCAGGGACTAGCGGGGGGGCCTTAGAGACCCAGTACTTC.

The chain combines TRBV2 with TRBJ2-7; weak D call: TRBD1 (5 bases). The CDR3 length is 12 residues. V lost 5 bases to trimming and J lost 4 bases, with 9 bases between them. Germline V gives CDR1 SNHLY, CDR2 FYNNEI. CDR3 loop: CASSKTEYEQYF. The CDR3 nucleotides read TGTGCCAGCAGTAAGACAGAGTACGAGCAGTACTTC.

The chain uses TRBV11-2 and TRBJ1-2; 10 bases align to TRBD1. Germline CDR1 and CDR2: SGHAT and FQNNGV. With V trimmed by 0 bases and J by 6 bases, 4 bases remained unmatched. This CDR3 has 15 residues. DNA for the CDR3: TGTGCCAGCAGCTTAGATGGGACAGGGGACGATGGCTACACCTTC. This encodes CASSLDGTGDDGYTF.

The chain joins TRBV29-1 to TRBJ1-4; D possibly corresponds to TRBD1 (5 bases). Germline V gene sequence: CDR1 SQVTM, CDR2 ANQGSEA. The CDR3 sequence is 14 residues long. V was clipped by 2 bases and J by 1 base, with 8 bases between them. The CDR3 is CSVETQGTNEKLFF. The CDR3 DNA reads as TGCAGCGTTGAAACCCAGGGAACTAATGAAAAACTGTTTTTT.

V and J are TRBV5-6 and TRBJ2-7; D perhaps matches TRBD1 (5 bases). V gave up 1 base and J gave up 8 bases, with 16 bases separating them. The CDR3 has 14 residues. Germline values: CDR1 SGHDT, CDR2 YYEEEE. The CDR3 DNA follows: TGTGCCAGCAGCTTGAATGGACACAAAGTAAAGCAGTACTTC. This encodes CASSLNGHKVKQYF.